This TCR beta chain was sequenced during a study of control samples from healthy donors and cancer patients. Data came from immunoSEQ multiplex PCR; TCRdb stores just in-frame clones and leaves some out. Found here are roughly 200,000 clones, roughly 91% of them singletons; the top ten hold around 1.6%. CDR3 size: 14 residues. V lost 6 bases to trimming and J lost 4 bases, with 13 bases between them. Germline V gene lookup returns CDR1 SGHVS and CDR2 FQNEAQ. The sequenced sample consisted of blood. V usage is TRBV7-8 and J usage is TRBJ1-5; D perhaps matches TRBD1 (5 bases). The clonotype was recovered from a man between 18 and 35 years old in good health. CDR3 in DNA: TGTGCCAGCAGTTATACAGGTGGAAATCAGCCCCAGCATTTT. Translation: CASSYTGGNQPQHF.